The present T cell receptor beta chain was sequenced within a study of cytomegalovirus exposure and HLA in healthy donors. PCR was performed using 60 Vbeta and 13 Jbeta primers. Some clones are missing from TCRdb's copy, which holds only in-frame ones; the method was immunoSEQ multiplex PCR. The repertoire holds 150,000 or so clones, approximately 80% seen once, with about 6.3% in the top ten. Losses at the gene ends were 0 bases for V and 2 bases for J; bases not matched to a gene: 7. This CDR3 comprises 16 residues. CDR1 and CDR2 from the germline V gene are SGHDT and YYEEEE. Findings and caveats of the study: The only immune exposure information that was available was CMV serostatus. Segments of the TCR beta V type were, in most cases, productive about 87% or about 30% of the time in an earlier analysis. Published work reported that the classifier diagnosed cytomegalovirus status with high specificity and sensitivity.

Notes on this clone: The target antigen is unknown.

Everyone who donated was a healthy bone marrow donor. The J gene is TRBJ1-2, the V gene TRBV5-6; 7 nucleotides align to TRBD1. The sample comprised PBMCs. The sequence derives from a male donor in good health and CMV-seropositive. CDR3 nucleotide sequence: TGTGCCAGCAGCTTGGACTTTCCAGGGGGGAACTATGGCTACACCTTC. Its translation: CASSLDFPGGNYGYTF.